What follows are 16 T cell receptor beta chains derived from one specimen sequenced in a study of blood T cell repertoires in COVID-19. TCRdb keeps only in-frame clones here, not all; method: immunoSEQ multiplex PCR. The sample holds under 300,000 clones, roughly 89% seen once. The source material was peripheral blood. The receptors come from a woman aged 35 to 49 who had recovered from COVID-19.

This chain joins TRBV11-2 and TRBJ2-1; D gene unclear. Per the germline V gene, CDR1 is SGHAT and CDR2 is FQNNGV. This CDR3 comprises 13 residues. V lost 5 bases and J lost 3, with 8 bases in between. The CDR3 region is CASSPPLYNEQFF. The CDR3 nucleotides are TGTGCCAGCAGCCCCCCCCTCTACAATGAGCAGTTCTTC.

The V call is TRBV5-1, the J call TRBJ2-1, with TRBD2 matching over 8 bases. The CDR3 runs 18 residues. The V segment lost 4 bases and the J segment 0 bases; nucleotides outside the gene matches: 12. Germline values: CDR1 SGHRS, CDR2 YFSETQ. The CDR3 region is CASSPDPAGAFSYNEQFF. CDR3 coding DNA: TGCGCCAGCAGCCCAGACCCAGCGGGAGCGTTCTCCTACAATGAGCAGTTCTTC. Looking up the rest from reference TRBV5-1 and TRBJ2-1 gives the full variable domain: KAGVTQTPRYLIKTRGQQVTLSCSPISGHRSVSWYQQTPGQGLQFLFEYFSETQRNKGNFPGRFSGRQFSNSRSEMNVSTLELGDSALYLCASSPDPAGAFSYNEQFFGPGTRLTVL.

The chain is built from TRBV9 and TRBJ2-3; unclear D gene. The CDR3 runs to 16 residues. V shed 1 base and J shed 2 bases, with 14 bases lying between them. Per germline, CDR1 SGDLS and CDR2 YYNGEE. This chain's CDR3 is CASSVLAGLHTDTQYF. As DNA, the CDR3 is TGTGCCAGCAGCGTATTGGCAGGTCTCCACACAGATACGCAGTATTTT.

This clone was seen a single time. The rearrangement links TRBV6-6 to TRBJ1-2, with 7 bases matching TRBD1. This CDR3 region has 15 residues. Germline lookup yields CDR1 MNHNY and CDR2 SVGAGI (reference sequence). V dropped 6 bases and J dropped 3; count of bases not matched to a gene: 10. CDR3 residues: CASSLDRVWDYGYTF. The DNA for the CDR3 is TGTGCCAGCAGCCTCGACAGGGTCTGGGACTATGGCTACACCTTC.

The gene calls are TRBV27 and TRBJ2-5, with TRBD2 identical over 9 bases. Germline CDR1 reads MNHEY; CDR2 reads SMNVEV (reference sequence). The CDR3 has 13 residues. The DNA of the CDR3 is TGTGCGTCGGGAGGAGGCGGGGGGGGGACCCAGTACTTC. It codes for CASGGGGGGTQYF.

The V gene is TRBV29-1, the J gene TRBJ2-1; tentative D call: TRBD1 (6 bases). In germline, CDR1 is SQVTM, CDR2 ANQGSEA. This CDR3 has 14 amino acids. Deletions cut 7 bases from V and 5 bases from J, with 18 bases between. Here the CDR3 reads CSASRLGAHNEQFF. CDR3 in DNA: TGCAGCGCAAGCCGCCTGGGGGCCCACAATGAGCAGTTCTTC.

This clone was detected only a few times. The V and J genes are TRBV7-2 and TRBJ1-5, with 10 bases lining up with TRBD1. Germline V CDR1 and CDR2: SGHTA, FQGNSA. Trimming took 3 bases from V and 6 from J; bases not matched to a gene: 5. This CDR3 is built from 15 residues. The CDR3 sequence is CASSFGTGATQPQHF. The CDR3 bases are TGTGCCAGCAGCTTCGGGACAGGGGCGACTCAGCCCCAGCATTTT.

The chain joins TRBV28 to TRBJ1-4; 10 bases are shared with TRBD1. CDR3 length: 14 residues. Germline-derived CDR1 and CDR2 are MDHEN and SYDVKM. V lost 6 bases to trimming and J lost 6 bases; unmatched junction nucleotides: 4. The CDR3 coding sequence is TGTGCCAGCAGCCCGGGACAGGGGCATGAAAAACTGTTTTTT. Its translation: CASSPGQGHEKLFF.

The chain combines TRBV27 with TRBJ2-2; possibly TRBD1 for D (5 bases). The germline gives CDR1 MNHEY, CDR2 SMNVEV (reference sequence). The CDR3 extends over 14 amino acids. The ends were cut back, 6 bases at V and 4 bases at J, with 12 bases in the middle. The CDR3 loop is CASRMGQLTGELFF. CDR3 nucleotides: TGTGCCAGCAGAATGGGGCAGCTCACCGGGGAGCTGTTTTTT.

In its sample, this clone was seen once. As DNA, the CDR3 is TGCGCCAGCAGCCAGGCTAGCACCAATGAGCAGTTCTTC. This encodes CASSQASTNEQFF. J is TRBJ2-1 and V is TRBV4-1; TRBD2 might be the D (5 bases). From germline, CDR1 is MGHRA and CDR2 YSYEKL. The CDR3 is made up of 13 amino acids. The V end was cut by 3 bases, the J end by 6 bases, with 9 bases between.

This clone showed up just once. The V and J genes are TRBV13 and TRBJ2-7, with 10 bases fitting TRBD1. In germline, CDR1 is PRHDT, CDR2 FYEKMQ (reference sequence). The CDR3 is 15 amino acids. With V trimmed by 3 bases and J by 2 bases, 4 bases remained unmatched. The CDR3 nucleotides are TGTGCCAGCAGCTTGGGGGACAGGGGCCCCTACGAGCAGTACTTC. Its translation is CASSLGDRGPYEQYF.

V is TRBV7-6 and J is TRBJ2-3; 11 bases match TRBD2. The germline CDR1 and CDR2 sequences are SGHVS and FNYEAQ. Trimming at V came to 0 bases and at J to 2 bases, leaving 4 bases not matched to a gene. This CDR3 contains 17 residues. CDR3 loop: CASSLALTSGNTDTQYF. Here the CDR3 DNA reads TGTGCCAGCAGCTTAGCGCTGACTAGCGGGAACACAGATACGCAGTATTTT.

The chain recombines TRBV7-9 with TRBJ2-4; no clear D. Trimming pared 5 bases from V and 8 bases from J, leaving 13 bases between. The CDR3 is 13 residues long. Germline lookup yields CDR1 SEHNR and CDR2 FQNEAQ (reference sequence). CDR3: CASSIGSADIQYF. The CDR3 nucleotides are TGTGCCAGCAGCATAGGTTCTGCGGACATTCAGTACTTC.

The V call is TRBV7-8, the J call TRBJ2-1; TRBD2 agrees at 10 bases. Germline V gene sequence: CDR1 SGHVS, CDR2 FQNEAQ. The CDR3 is 18 amino acids. V was pared by 0 bases and J by 4 bases, with 9 bases of the junction left unmatched. The CDR3 DNA is TGTGCCAGCAGCTTAGCGTACGCTAGCGGGAGTCTTTACAATGAGCAGTTCTTC. Its protein product is CASSLAYASGSLYNEQFF.

The rearrangement uses TRBV30 and TRBJ2-2; 11 bases align to TRBD2. The germline CDR1 and CDR2 sequences are GTSNPN and SVGIG (reference sequence). This CDR3 region has 15 residues. The trim removed 4 bases at V and 11 bases at J, leaving 12 bases unmatched. For the CDR3, the DNA is TGTGCCTGGACCGAAAGGGGACTAGCGGTCGGAGAGCTGTTTTTT. Translating it yields CAWTERGLAVGELFF. The variable domain in full, with the rest retrieved from reference TRBV30 and TRBJ2-2, is SQTIHQWPATLVQPVGSPLSLECTVEGTSNPNLYWYRQAAGRGLQLLFYSVGIGQISSEVPQNLSASRPQDRQFILSSKKLLLSDSGFYLCAWTERGLAVGELFFGEGSRLTVL.

The CDR3 region is CASSLREGSYEQYF. The CDR3 bases are TGTGCCAGCAGTCTCAGGGAAGGTTCCTACGAGCAGTACTTC. The rearrangement uses TRBV6-5 and TRBJ2-7; D may be TRBD1 (5 bases). Germline values: CDR1 MNHEY, CDR2 SVGAGI. The CDR3 runs 14 residues. The V gene lost 5 bases and the J gene lost 1 base, with 12 bases spanning the gap.